What follows are 20 T cell receptor beta chains derived from one specimen sequenced in a study of blood T cell repertoires in COVID-19. Assay used: immunoSEQ multiplex PCR; TCRdb lists only in-frame clones, some missing. The data show about 280,000 clones, about 86% seen once. The source material was peripheral blood. The receptor set was obtained from a woman aged 25 to 45 who had recovered from COVID-19.

This chain joins TRBV6-5 and TRBJ2-7, with 10 bases matching TRBD2. CDR1 and CDR2 from the germline V gene are MNHEY and SVGAGI. Losses at the gene ends were 8 bases for V and 3 bases for J; bases not matched to a gene: 4. CDR3 length equals 13 residues. This CDR3 reads CASALAGFYEQYF. The CDR3 DNA reads TGTGCCAGCGCACTAGCGGGGTTCTACGAGCAGTACTTC.

This clone has only one observation. The chain employs TRBV28 and TRBJ2-1; D is uncertain. The CDR3 has 13 amino acids. CDR1 is MDHEN, CDR2 SYDVKM, per germline. Trimming shortened V by 5 bases and J by 7 bases, and 12 bases separated the two germline ends. The CDR3 DNA follows: TGTGCCAGCAGTCCGCCCACCCGGAATGAGCAGTTCTTC. This translates into CASSPPTRNEQFF.

This sequence joins TRBV11-2 and TRBJ2-1; TRBD2 is a possible D gene (5 bases). Trimming removed 1 base from V and 1 base from J, with 11 bases in between. The CDR3 is made up of 16 amino acids. Per the germline V gene, CDR1 is SGHAT and CDR2 is FQNNGV. The CDR3 protein is CASSLVSGNSYNEQFF. CDR3 in DNA: TGTGCCAGCAGCTTAGTGTCGGGGAATTCCTACAATGAGCAGTTCTTC.

This chain joins TRBV27 and TRBJ2-3; 9 nucleotides match TRBD2. Germline CDR1 and CDR2: MNHEY and SMNVEV (reference sequence). The CDR3 runs to 17 residues. The J segment lost 6 bases and the V segment lost 4 bases, leaving 14 bases of the junction unmatched. This chain's CDR3 is CASSYSSVLAGMDTQYF. The CDR3 coding sequence is TGTGCCAGCAGTTATAGCTCGGTGCTAGCGGGAATGGATACGCAGTATTTT.

V usage is TRBV6-5 and J usage is TRBJ1-6, with 7 bases fitting TRBD1. V gave up 2 bases and J gave up 9 bases; unmatched junction bases: 7. This CDR3 comprises 15 residues. Germline values: CDR1 MNHEY, CDR2 SVGAGI. CDR3 coding DNA: TGTGCCAGCAGTTACCTCCAGGCAGGGGGTTCACCCCTCCACTTT. Its protein product is CASSYLQAGGSPLHF.

This chain joins TRBV28 and TRBJ1-4; D uncertain. Trimming shortened V by 3 bases and J by 12 bases, and 17 bases separated the two germline ends. The CDR3 is 14 residues long. The germline CDR1 and CDR2 sequences are MDHEN and SYDVKM. CDR3 loop: CASSFRGTDGELFF. The CDR3 bases are TGTGCCAGCAGTTTTCGGGGTACGGATGGAGAACTGTTTTTT.

The chain uses TRBV5-6 and TRBJ2-2; D is uncertain. The V end lost 0 bases, the J end lost 1 base, and 4 bases lay between the germline ends. Germline CDR1 reads SGHDT; CDR2 reads YYEEEE. This CDR3 contains 14 residues. CDR3 sequence (DNA): TGTGCCAGCAGCTTGGTCAGGAACACCGGGGAGCTGTTTTTT. Translation gives CASSLVRNTGELFF.

The chain joins TRBV20-1 to TRBJ1-1; D is unresolved. Germline CDR1 is DFQATT and CDR2 is SNEGSKA (reference sequence). V dropped 3 bases and J dropped 1 base, with 12 bases sitting between them. The CDR3 covers 14 residues. CDR3 amino acids: CSASPPLSNTEAFF. CDR3 in DNA: TGCAGTGCTAGTCCTCCCCTTTCGAACACTGAAGCTTTCTTT.

V gene TRBV6-5 combines with J gene TRBJ2-7; the match to TRBD1 covers 11 bases. Per germline, CDR1 MNHEY and CDR2 SVGAGI. Germline trimming cut 5 bases from V and 6 bases from J; bases unmatched to any gene: 3. This CDR3 spans 13 amino acids. This CDR3 is CASSRTGGGEQYF. The CDR3 nucleotides read TGTGCCAGCAGTCGGACAGGGGGCGGCGAGCAGTACTTC.

This clone was observed a single time. This chain joins TRBV4-1 and TRBJ2-2, with D tentatively TRBD2 (6 bases). Trimming shortened V by 1 base and J by 5 bases, and 11 bases separated the two germline ends. Germline lookup yields CDR1 MGHRA and CDR2 YSYEKL. CDR3 length equals 15 residues. CDR3 in amino acids: CASSQVGLGTGELFF. CDR3 DNA: TGCGCCAGCAGCCAAGTGGGACTTGGTACCGGGGAGCTGTTTTTT.

This chain uses TRBV18 with TRBJ2-3; TRBD2 matches at 12 bases. Per the germline V gene, CDR1 is KGHSH and CDR2 is LQKENI. The ends lost 6 bases at V and 1 base at J; junction bases unmatched: 5. The CDR3 spans 16 residues. Here the CDR3 reads CASSPRLAGGTDTQYF. CDR3 sequence (DNA): TGTGCCAGCTCGCCGAGACTAGCGGGGGGCACAGATACGCAGTATTTT.

The V call is TRBV19, the J call TRBJ1-5; possibly TRBD1 for D (5 bases). V lost 3 bases to trimming and J lost 3 bases, with 12 bases between them. The CDR3 runs 15 residues. In germline, CDR1 is LNHDA, CDR2 SQIVND (reference sequence). CDR3 amino acids: CASSMMDIINQPQHF. The CDR3 DNA reads TGTGCCAGTAGTATGATGGACATCATCAATCAGCCCCAGCATTTT.

The CDR3 here is CASSSGGTLYEQYF. CDR3 in DNA: TGTGCCAGCAGCTCCGGCGGGACTCTGTACGAGCAGTACTTC. The chain is built from TRBV11-3 and TRBJ2-7; maybe TRBD2 (6 bases). The CDR3 has 14 amino acids. The V gene lost 4 bases and the J gene lost 4 bases, with 14 bases spanning the gap. Germline CDR1 is SGHNT and CDR2 is YENEEA.

The chain links TRBV4-1 to TRBJ2-2; D is uncertain. The CDR3 runs 13 residues. The germline V and J ends were trimmed by 4 bases and 6 bases, with 9 bases remaining between them. From germline, CDR1 is MGHRA and CDR2 YSYEKL. The DNA of the CDR3 is TGCGCCAGCAGCCCAGAAAGCCCCGGGGAGCTGTTTTTT. Amino acid sequence: CASSPESPGELFF.

The chain uses TRBV23-1 and TRBJ2-1, with 7 bases lining up with TRBD2. TRBV23-1 is an ORF; its function is uncertain. Trimming at V came to 2 bases and at J to 6 bases, leaving 28 bases not matched to a gene. CDR3 size: 22 residues. The CDR3 region has the DNA TGCGCCAGCAGTCAAGGTGGGAGGGGACGGGGTACTAGTTTGGGAGACCTCAATGAGCAGTTCTTC. It specifies CASSQGGRGRGTSLGDLNEQFF.

J is TRBJ2-5 and V is TRBV3-1 (or the pseudogene TRBV3-2), with 11 bases lining up with TRBD2. V lost 4 bases and J lost 5; bases outside the gene matches: 6. This CDR3 contains 15 residues. In germline, CDR1 is LGHDT, CDR2 YNNKEL (reference sequence). CDR3 DNA sequence: TGTGCCAGCAGCCGTAAACTAGCGGGGGTGGAGACCCAGTACTTC. It is translated as CASSRKLAGVETQYF.

V gene TRBV5-6 combines with J gene TRBJ2-7; possible D gene TRBD1, 6 bases. CDR3 length: 13 residues. Germline loops: CDR1 SGHDT, CDR2 YYEEEE. V lost 1 base and J lost 3, with 8 bases in between. The CDR3 protein is CASSLPGDYEQYF. The CDR3 DNA reads TGTGCCAGCAGCTTGCCAGGGGACTACGAGCAGTACTTC.

CDR3 in amino acids: CASSPPGGDEKLFF. The CDR3 bases are TGTGCCAGCAGCCCGCCGGGGGGGGACGAAAAACTGTTTTTT. This chain uses TRBV6-5 with TRBJ1-4; TRBD1 is a possible D gene (5 bases). V lost 6 bases to trimming and J lost 8 bases, with 16 bases between them. The CDR3 length is 14 residues. From germline, CDR1 is MNHEY and CDR2 SVGAGI.

The chain combines TRBV11-1 with TRBJ2-5; 13 bases line up with TRBD2. The CDR3 loop spans 15 amino acids. The ends lost 3 bases at V and 5 bases at J; junction bases unmatched: 3. CDR1 is SGHAT, CDR2 FQDESV, per germline (reference sequence). CDR3 nucleotide sequence: TGTGCCAGCAGCTTGGGGACTAGCGGGACTGAGACCCAGTACTTC. It translates to CASSLGTSGTETQYF.

The chain employs TRBV10-3 and TRBJ2-3; 10 bases are shared with TRBD1. V was pared by 6 bases and J by 5 bases, with 11 bases of the junction left unmatched. CDR3 length: 16 residues. Germline lookup yields CDR1 ENHRY and CDR2 SYGVKD. CDR3 nucleotide sequence: TGTGCCATCAGCCCGACAGGGGGCAGGCGCCGAGATACGCAGTATTTT. Protein sequence: CAISPTGGRRRDTQYF.